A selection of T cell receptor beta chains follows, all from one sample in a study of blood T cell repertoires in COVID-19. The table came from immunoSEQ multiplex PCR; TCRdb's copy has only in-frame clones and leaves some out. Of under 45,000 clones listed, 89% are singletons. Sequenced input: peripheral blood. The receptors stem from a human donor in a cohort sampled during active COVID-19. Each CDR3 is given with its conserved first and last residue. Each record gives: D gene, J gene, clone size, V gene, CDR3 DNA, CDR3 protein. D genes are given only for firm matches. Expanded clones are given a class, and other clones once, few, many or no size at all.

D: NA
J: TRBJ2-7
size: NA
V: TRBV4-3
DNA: TGCGCCAGCAGCCAAGATCAGGGCAGCCCCTACGAGCAGTACTTC
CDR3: CASSQDQGSPYEQYF

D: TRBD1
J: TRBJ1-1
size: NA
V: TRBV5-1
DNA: TGCGCCAGCAGCTTGCATAATACAGGGGTCGACACTGAAGCTTTCTTT
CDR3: CASSLHNTGVDTEAFF

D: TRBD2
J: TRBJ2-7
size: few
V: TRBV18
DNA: TGTGCCAGCTCAGCAATGCGCGGGGGCTACGAGCAGTACTTC
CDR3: CASSAMRGGYEQYF

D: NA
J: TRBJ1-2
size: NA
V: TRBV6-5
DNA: TGTGCCAGCAGGAGGGAGGGGTTTGGCGGCTACACCTTC
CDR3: CASRREGFGGYTF

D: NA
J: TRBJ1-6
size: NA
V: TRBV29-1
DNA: TGCAGCGTTGGATTAGGTGAGGATTCACCCCTCCACTTT
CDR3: CSVGLGEDSPLHF

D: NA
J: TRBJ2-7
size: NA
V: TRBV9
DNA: TGTGCCAGCAGCGGCCGGGACAACTACTACGAGCAGTACTTC
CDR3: CASSGRDNYYEQYF

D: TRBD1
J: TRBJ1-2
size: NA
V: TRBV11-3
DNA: TGTGCCAGCAGCTTAATGGACAGGGGCGCTAACTATGGCTACACCTTC
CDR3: CASSLMDRGANYGYTF

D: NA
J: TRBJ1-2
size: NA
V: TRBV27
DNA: TGTGCCAGCAGTTTCGGAGGCTATGGCTACACCTTC
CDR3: CASSFGGYGYTF

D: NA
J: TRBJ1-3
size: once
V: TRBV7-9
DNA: TGTGCCAGCAGCTTAGAACTCTCTGGAAACACCATATATTTT
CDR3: CASSLELSGNTIYF

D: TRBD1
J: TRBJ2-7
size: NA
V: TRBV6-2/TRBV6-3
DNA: TGTGCCAGCAGCTGGGGACAGGCTTTTGAGCAGTACTTC
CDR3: CASSWGQAFEQYF

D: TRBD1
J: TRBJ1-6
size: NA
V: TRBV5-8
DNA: TGTGCCAGCAGCGACCGGACAGGTGGCTCCTATAATTCACCCCTCCACTTT
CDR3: CASSDRTGGSYNSPLHF

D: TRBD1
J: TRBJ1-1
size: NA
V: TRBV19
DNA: TGTGCCAGTAGTAAGACAGGGGTGACCACTGAAGCTTTCTTT
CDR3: CASSKTGVTTEAFF

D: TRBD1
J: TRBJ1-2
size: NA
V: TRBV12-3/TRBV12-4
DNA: TGTGCCAGCAGTGAAAGACAGGGCGGCGGCTACACCTTC
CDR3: CASSERQGGGYTF

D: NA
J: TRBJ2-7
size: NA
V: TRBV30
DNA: TGTGCCTGGAGTGTAGAACAGGGATTCTACGAGCAGTACTTC
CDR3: CAWSVEQGFYEQYF